Listed here are 5 T cell receptor beta chains from one sample, sequenced in a study of early T cells in non-severe SARS-CoV-2 infection. TCRdb reprocessed the 5' RACE reads with MiXCR, giving one entry per CDR3 protein. The table lists roughly 100,000 distinct CDR3 sequences, 13% of them singletons. The sequencing input was whole blood. These receptors were obtained from an adult who was a healthcare worker with PCR-confirmed SARS-CoV-2 infection or an uninfected control (not recorded which).

J is TRBJ2-7 and V is TRBV3-1; D call uncertain. The CDR3 runs 14 residues. The V and J ends lost 3 bases and 5 bases respectively, with 14 bases between them. Germline loops: CDR1 LGHDT, CDR2 YNNKEL (reference sequence). CDR3 nucleotides: TGTGCCAGCAGCCATCGACAAGGGCTCCACGAGCAGTACTTC. Its protein product is CASSHRQGLHEQYF.

The sample holds a few counts of this clonotype. V and J are TRBV6-4 and TRBJ2-2; 13 bases map to TRBD2. J lost 5 bases, V lost 3 bases, and 6 bases had no gene match. The germline V gene has CDR1 MRHNA and CDR2 SNTAGT. The CDR3 totals 17 residues. In DNA, the CDR3 is TGTGCCAGCAGTGATACTAGCGGGAGGGGCACAACCGGGGAGCTGTTTTTT. This gives the protein CASSDTSGRGTTGELFF.

This chain connects TRBV7-3 to TRBJ2-1, with TRBD2 matching 10 bases. Germline V gene data show CDR1 as SGHTA and CDR2 as FQGTGA. This CDR3 is built from 17 residues. V was pared by 5 bases and J by 4 bases, with 11 bases of the junction left unmatched. As DNA, the CDR3 is TGTGCCAGCAGCCCCCTCCCCACTAGCGGGGAATACAATGAGCAGTTCTTC. Its translation: CASSPLPTSGEYNEQFF.

This clonotype was seen at least ten times. The chain has TRBV15 and TRBJ1-6; 9 bases match TRBD1. J was trimmed by 13 bases and V by 0 bases; bases with no gene match: 7. The CDR3 totals 15 residues. The germline V gene has CDR1 LNHNV and CDR2 YYDKDF (reference sequence). CDR3 in DNA: TGTGCCACCAGCAGAGATCTGGGACAGGGTTCTCCCCTCCACTTT. Protein: CATSRDLGQGSPLHF.

Details on this clonotype: At one end, the junction sequence differs from germline, possibly due to a read error. V gene TRBV13 combines with J gene TRBJ2-7, with D possibly matching TRBD2 (7 bases). The CDR3 covers 15 residues. The germline CDR1 and CDR2 sequences are PRHDT and FYEKMQ (reference sequence). DNA of the CDR3: TGTGTCAGCAGGAAGTGGGGGCGGGGGTCCTACGAGCAGTACTTC. Amino acids: CVSRKWGRGSYEQYF. Full variable domain (remainder filled in from reference TRBV13 and TRBJ2-7): AAGVIQSPRHLIKEKRETATLKCYPIPRHDTVYWYQQGPGQDPQFLISFYEKMQSDKGSIPDRFSAQQFSDYHSELNMSSLELGDSALYFCVSRKWGRGSYEQYFGPGTRLTVT.